This T cell receptor (beta chain) emerged from a study of T cells in Graves' hyperthyroidism and ophthalmopathy. RNA transcripts provided the source from which TCR beta CDR3 regions were amplified. TCR CDR3 regions were first amplified by RT-PCR with HTBI primers. TCRdb reprocessed the multiplex PCR reads via MiXCR and lists one record per CDR3 protein. The data hold more than 45,000 distinct CDR3 sequences, with 49% observed a single time. V shed 7 bases and J shed 0 bases, with 16 bases lying between them. The germline gives CDR1 SGDLS, CDR2 YYNGEE. This CDR3 region has 15 residues. The source is a woman in her twenties or thirties with Graves' ophthalmopathy. The rearrangement uses TRBV9 and TRBJ1-1; D is possibly TRBD1 (5 bases). Specimen: blood. This chain's CDR3 is CASSPPGKMNTEAFF. The CDR3 bases are TGTGCCAGCTCACCACCAGGGAAGATGAACACTGAAGCTTTCTTT.